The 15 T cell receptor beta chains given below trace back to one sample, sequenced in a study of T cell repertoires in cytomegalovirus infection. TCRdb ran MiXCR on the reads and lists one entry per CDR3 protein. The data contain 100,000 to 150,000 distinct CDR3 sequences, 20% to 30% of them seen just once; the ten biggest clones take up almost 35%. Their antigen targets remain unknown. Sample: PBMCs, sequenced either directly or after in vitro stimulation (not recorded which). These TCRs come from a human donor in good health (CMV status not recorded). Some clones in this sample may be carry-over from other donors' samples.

CDR3 region: CASSLDLWGTEAFF. The CDR3 nucleotides read TGTGCCAGCAGCTTAGATCTCTGGGGAACTGAAGCTTTCTTT. The chain joins TRBV7-2 to TRBJ1-1; D not certain. Deletions cut 1 base from V and 5 bases from J, with 11 bases between. Germline lookup yields CDR1 SGHTA and CDR2 FQGNSA. CDR3 length: 14 residues.

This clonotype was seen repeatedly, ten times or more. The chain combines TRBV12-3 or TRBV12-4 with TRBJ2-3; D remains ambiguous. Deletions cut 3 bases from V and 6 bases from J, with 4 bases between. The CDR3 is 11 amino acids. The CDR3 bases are TGTGCCAGCAGTTTTTTGGATACGCAGTATTTT. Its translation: CASSFLDTQYF.

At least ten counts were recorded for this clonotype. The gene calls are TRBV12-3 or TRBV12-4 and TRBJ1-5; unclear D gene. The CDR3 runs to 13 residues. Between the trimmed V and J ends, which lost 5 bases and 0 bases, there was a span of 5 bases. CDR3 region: CASSTDSNQPQHF. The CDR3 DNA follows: TGTGCCAGCAGTACAGATAGCAATCAGCCCCAGCATTTT.

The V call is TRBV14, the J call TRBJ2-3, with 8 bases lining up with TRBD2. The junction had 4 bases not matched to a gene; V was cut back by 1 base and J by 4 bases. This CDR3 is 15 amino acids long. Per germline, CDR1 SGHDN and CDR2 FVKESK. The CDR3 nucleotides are TGTGCCAGCAGCCAAGGACTAGCGCGGGCAGATACGCAGTATTTT. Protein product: CASSQGLARADTQYF.

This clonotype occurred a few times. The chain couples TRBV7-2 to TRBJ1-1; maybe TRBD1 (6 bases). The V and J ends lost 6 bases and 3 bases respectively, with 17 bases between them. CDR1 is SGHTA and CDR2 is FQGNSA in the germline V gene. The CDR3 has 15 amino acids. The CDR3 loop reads CASSPDRLSYTEAFF. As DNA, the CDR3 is TGTGCCAGCAGTCCCGACAGGTTGTCTTACACTGAAGCTTTCTTT.

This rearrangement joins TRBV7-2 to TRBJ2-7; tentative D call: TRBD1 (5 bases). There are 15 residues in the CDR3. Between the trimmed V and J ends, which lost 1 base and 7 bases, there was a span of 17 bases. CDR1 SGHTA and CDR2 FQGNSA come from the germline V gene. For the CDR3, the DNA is TGTGCCAGCAGCTTAGAGGACAAGGGCCCTTTGGAGCAGTACTTC. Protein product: CASSLEDKGPLEQYF.

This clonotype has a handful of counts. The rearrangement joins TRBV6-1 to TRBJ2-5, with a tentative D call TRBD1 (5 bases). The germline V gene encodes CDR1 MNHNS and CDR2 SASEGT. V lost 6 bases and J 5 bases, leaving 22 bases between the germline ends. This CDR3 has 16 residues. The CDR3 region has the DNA TGTGCCAGCAGCTACCCCACAGGTTTTGGAATTGAGACCCAGTACTTC. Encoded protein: CASSYPTGFGIETQYF.

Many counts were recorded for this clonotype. Here the CDR3 DNA reads TGTGCCAGCAGCCCCCCGAGCACAGATACGCAGTATTTT. This translates into CASSPPSTDTQYF. The chain has TRBV18 and TRBJ2-3, with D unresolved. Germline CDR1 is KGHSH and CDR2 is LQKENI. This CDR3 is built from 13 residues. V lost 8 bases, J lost 0 bases, and 9 bases lay in between. Full variable domain (outside the CDR3, taken from reference TRBV18 and TRBJ2-3): NAGVMQNPRHLVRRRGQEARLRCSPMKGHSHVYWYRQLPEEGLKFMVYLQKENIIDESGMPKERFSAEFPKEGPSILRIQQVVRGDSAAYFCASSPPSTDTQYFGPGTRLTVL.

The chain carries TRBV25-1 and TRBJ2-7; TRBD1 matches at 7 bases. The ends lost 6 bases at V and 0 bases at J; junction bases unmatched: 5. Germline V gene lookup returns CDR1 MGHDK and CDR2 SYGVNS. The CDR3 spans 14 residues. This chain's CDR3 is CASRMTGSSYEQYF. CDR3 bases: TGTGCCAGCAGGATGACAGGGAGCTCCTACGAGCAGTACTTC.

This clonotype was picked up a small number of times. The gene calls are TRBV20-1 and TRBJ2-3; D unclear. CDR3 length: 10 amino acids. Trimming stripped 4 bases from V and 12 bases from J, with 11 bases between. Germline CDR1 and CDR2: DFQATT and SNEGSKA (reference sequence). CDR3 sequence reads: CSATLGPQYF. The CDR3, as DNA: TGCAGTGCTACTCTCGGCCCCCAGTATTTT.

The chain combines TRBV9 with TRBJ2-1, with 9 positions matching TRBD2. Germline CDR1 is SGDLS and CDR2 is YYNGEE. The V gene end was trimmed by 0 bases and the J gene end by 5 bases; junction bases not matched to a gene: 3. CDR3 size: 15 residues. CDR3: CASSVVPSGNNEQFF. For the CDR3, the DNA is TGTGCCAGCAGCGTAGTCCCTAGCGGGAACAATGAGCAGTTCTTC.

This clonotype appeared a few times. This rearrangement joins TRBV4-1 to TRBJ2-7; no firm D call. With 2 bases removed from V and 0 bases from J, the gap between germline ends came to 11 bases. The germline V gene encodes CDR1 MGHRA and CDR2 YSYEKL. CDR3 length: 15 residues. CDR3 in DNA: TGCGCCAGCAGCCAATCCAGCGTGAGCTCCTACGAGCAGTACTTC. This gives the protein CASSQSSVSSYEQYF.

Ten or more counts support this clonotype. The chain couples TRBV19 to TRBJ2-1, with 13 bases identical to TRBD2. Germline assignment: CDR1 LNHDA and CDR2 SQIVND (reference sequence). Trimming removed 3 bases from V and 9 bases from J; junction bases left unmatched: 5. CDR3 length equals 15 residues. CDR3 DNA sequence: TGTGCCAGTAGTATGACTAGCGGGAGGCCGCGTGAGCAGTTCTTC. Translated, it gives CASSMTSGRPREQFF. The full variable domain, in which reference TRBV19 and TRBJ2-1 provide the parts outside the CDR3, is DGGITQSPKYLFRKEGQNVTLSCEQNLNHDAMYWYRQDPGQGLRLIYYSQIVNDFQKGDIAEGYSVSREKKESFPLTVTSAQKNPTAFYLCASSMTSGRPREQFFGPGTRLTVL.

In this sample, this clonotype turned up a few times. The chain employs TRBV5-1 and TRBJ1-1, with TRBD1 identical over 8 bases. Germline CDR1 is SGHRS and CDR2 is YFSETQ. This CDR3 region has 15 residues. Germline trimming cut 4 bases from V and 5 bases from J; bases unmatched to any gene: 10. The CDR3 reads CASSQYRTGRTEAFF. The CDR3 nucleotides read TGCGCCAGCAGCCAATATCGGACAGGGAGGACTGAAGCTTTCTTT.

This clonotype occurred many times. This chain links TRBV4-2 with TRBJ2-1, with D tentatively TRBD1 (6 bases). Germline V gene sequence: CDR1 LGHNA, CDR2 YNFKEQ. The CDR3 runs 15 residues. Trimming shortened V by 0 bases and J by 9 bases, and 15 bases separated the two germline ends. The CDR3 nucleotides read TGTGCCAGCAGCCAAGAGCAGGCCAGGGGCGGTGAGCAGTTCTTC. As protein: CASSQEQARGGEQFF.